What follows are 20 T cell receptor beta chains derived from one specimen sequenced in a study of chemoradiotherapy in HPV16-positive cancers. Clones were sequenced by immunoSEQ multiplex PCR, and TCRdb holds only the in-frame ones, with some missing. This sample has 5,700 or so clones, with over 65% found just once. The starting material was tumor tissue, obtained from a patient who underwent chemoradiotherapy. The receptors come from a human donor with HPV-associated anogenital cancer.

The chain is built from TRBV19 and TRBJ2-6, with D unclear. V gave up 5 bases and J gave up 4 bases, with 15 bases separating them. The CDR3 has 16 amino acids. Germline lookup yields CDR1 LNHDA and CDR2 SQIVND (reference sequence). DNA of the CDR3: TGTGCCAGTAGTTCCCGGACCGCCGGGGGGGCCAACGTCCTGACTTTC. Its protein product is CASSSRTAGGANVLTF.

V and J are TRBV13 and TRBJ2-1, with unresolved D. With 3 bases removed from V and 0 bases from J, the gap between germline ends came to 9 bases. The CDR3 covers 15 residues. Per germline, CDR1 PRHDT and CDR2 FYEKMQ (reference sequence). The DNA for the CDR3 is TGTGCCAGCAGCTTCGTCTGGAGCTCCTACAATGAGCAGTTCTTC. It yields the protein CASSFVWSSYNEQFF. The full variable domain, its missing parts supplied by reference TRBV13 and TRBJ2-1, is AAGVIQSPRHLIKEKRETATLKCYPIPRHDTVYWYQQGPGQDPQFLISFYEKMQSDKGSIPDRFSAQQFSDYHSELNMSSLELGDSALYFCASSFVWSSYNEQFFGPGTRLTVL.

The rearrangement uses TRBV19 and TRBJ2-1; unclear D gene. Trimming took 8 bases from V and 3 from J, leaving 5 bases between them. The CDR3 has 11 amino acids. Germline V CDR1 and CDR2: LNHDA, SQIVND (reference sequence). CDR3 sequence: CASRDYNEQFF. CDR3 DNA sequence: TGTGCCAGTCGAGACTACAATGAGCAGTTCTTC.

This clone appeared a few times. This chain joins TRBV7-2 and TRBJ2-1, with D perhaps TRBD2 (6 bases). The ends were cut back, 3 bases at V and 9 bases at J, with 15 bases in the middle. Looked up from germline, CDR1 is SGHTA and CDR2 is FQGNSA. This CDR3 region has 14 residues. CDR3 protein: CASSFGPTGAEQFF. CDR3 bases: TGTGCCAGCAGCTTCGGCCCCACGGGAGCTGAGCAGTTCTTC.

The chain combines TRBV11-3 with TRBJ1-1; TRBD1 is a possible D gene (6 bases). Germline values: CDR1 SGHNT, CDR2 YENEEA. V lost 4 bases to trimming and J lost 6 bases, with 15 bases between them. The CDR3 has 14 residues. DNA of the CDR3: TGTGCCAGCAGCTCCCGGCAGGGGCGGCCTGAAGCTTTCTTT. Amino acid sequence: CASSSRQGRPEAFF.

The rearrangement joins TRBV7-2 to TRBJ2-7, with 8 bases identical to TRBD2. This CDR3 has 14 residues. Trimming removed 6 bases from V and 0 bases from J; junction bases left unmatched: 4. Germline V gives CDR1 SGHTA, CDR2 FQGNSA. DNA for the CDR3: TGTGCCAGCAGGTATACTAGCGGCTCCTACGAGCAGTACTTC. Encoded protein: CASRYTSGSYEQYF.

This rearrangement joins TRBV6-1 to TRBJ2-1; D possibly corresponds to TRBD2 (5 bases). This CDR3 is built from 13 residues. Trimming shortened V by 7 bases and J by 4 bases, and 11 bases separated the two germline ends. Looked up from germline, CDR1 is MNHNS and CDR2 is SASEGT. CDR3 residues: CASTLASYNEQFF. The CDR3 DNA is TGTGCCAGCACTCTAGCATCATACAATGAGCAGTTCTTC.

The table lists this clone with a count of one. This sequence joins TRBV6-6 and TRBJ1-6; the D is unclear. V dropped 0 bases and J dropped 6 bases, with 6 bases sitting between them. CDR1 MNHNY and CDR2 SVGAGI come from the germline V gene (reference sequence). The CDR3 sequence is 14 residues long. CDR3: CASSYSKGNSPLHF. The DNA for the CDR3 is TGTGCCAGCAGTTACTCGAAGGGTAATTCACCCCTCCACTTT.

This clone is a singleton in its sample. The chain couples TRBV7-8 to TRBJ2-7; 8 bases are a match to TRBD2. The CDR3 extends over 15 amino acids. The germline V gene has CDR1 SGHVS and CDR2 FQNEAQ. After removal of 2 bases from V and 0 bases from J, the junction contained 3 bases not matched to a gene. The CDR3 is CASSLREGSSYEQYF. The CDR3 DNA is TGTGCCAGCAGCTTACGGGAGGGAAGCTCCTACGAGCAGTACTTC.

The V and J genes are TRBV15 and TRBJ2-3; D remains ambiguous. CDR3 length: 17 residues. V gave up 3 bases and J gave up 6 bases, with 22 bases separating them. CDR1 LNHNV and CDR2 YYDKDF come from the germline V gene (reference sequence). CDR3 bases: TGTGCCACCAGCAGGATGAAAAAGGCCCGCGCCGCGGATACGCAGTATTTT. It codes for CATSRMKKARAADTQYF.

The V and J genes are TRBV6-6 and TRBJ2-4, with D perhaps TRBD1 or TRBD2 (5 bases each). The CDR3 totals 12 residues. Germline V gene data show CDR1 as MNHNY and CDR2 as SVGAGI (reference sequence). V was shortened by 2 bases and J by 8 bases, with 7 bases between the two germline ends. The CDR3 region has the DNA TGTGCCAGCAGTTACGGGGGAGACATTCAGTACTTC. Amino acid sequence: CASSYGGDIQYF.

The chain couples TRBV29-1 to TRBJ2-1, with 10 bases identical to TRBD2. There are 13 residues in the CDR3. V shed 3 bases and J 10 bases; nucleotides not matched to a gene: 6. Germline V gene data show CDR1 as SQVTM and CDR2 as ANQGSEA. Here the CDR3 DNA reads TGCAGCGTTGATCGGCTAGCGGGGGCCGAGCAGTTCTTC. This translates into CSVDRLAGAEQFF.

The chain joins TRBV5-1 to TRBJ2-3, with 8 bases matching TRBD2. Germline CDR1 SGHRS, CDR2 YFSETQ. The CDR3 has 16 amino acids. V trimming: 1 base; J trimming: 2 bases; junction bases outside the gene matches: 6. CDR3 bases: TGCGCCAGCAGCTTGTCGGGGGGGCCCCCCACAGATACGCAGTATTTT. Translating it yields CASSLSGGPPTDTQYF.

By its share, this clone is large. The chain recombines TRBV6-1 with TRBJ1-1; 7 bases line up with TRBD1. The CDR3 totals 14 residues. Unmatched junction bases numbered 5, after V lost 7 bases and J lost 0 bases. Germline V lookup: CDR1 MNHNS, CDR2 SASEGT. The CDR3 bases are TGTGCCAGCATGGGGACAGCAATGAACACTGAAGCTTTCTTT. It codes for CASMGTAMNTEAFF.

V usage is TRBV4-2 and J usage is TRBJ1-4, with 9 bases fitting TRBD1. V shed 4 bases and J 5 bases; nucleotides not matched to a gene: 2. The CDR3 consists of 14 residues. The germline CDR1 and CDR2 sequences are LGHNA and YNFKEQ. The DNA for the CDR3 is TGTGCCAGCAGCCCCGGGACAGGGAATGAAAAACTGTTTTTT. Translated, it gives CASSPGTGNEKLFF.

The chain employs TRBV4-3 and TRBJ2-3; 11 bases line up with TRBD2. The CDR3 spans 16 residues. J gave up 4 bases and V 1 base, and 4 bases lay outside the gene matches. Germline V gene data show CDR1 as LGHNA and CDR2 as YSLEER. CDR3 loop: CASSQGPSGRSDTQYF. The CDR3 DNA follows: TGCGCCAGCAGCCAAGGGCCTAGCGGGAGGTCAGATACGCAGTATTTT.

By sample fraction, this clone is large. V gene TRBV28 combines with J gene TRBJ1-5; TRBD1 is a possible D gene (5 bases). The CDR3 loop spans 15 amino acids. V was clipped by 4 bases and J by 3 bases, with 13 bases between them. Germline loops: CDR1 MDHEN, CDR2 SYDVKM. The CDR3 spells CASSSRVSLNQPQHF. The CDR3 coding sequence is TGTGCCAGCAGTTCCAGGGTTAGCCTCAATCAGCCCCAGCATTTT. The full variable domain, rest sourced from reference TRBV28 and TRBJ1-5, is DVKVTQSSRYLVKRTGEKVFLECVQDMDHENMFWYRQDPGLGLRLIYFSYDVKMKEKGDIPEGYSVSREKKERFSLILESASTNQTSMYLCASSSRVSLNQPQHFGDGTRLSIL.

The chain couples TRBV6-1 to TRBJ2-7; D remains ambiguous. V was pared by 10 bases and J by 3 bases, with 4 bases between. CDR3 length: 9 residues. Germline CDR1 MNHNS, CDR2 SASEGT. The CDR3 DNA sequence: TGTGCCATCAGCTACGAGCAGTACTTC. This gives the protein CAISYEQYF.

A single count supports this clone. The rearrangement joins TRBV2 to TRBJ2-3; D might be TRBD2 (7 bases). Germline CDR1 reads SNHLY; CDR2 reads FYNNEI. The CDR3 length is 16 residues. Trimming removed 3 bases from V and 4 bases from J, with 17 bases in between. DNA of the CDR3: TGTGCCAGCAGTGAGTACGGGGGCGGGGGTGCAGATACGCAGTATTTT. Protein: CASSEYGGGGADTQYF.

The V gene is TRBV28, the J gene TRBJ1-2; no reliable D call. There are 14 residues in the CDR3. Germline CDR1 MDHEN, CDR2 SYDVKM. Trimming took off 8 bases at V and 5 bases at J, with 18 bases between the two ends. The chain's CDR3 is CASLEGRTVYGYTF. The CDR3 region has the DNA TGTGCCAGCCTCGAGGGCAGGACGGTTTATGGCTACACCTTC.